This TCR beta chain comes out of a study of cytomegalovirus exposure and HLA in healthy donors. Worth noting for this clone: Antigen unknown.

TCRdb's table, derived via immunoSEQ multiplex PCR, lists solely in-frame clones and lacks some. The sample has 200,000 to 250,000 clones, 70% to 90% seen once. Study conclusions and caveats: Cytomegalovirus-associated status was assigned to fewer than 200 TCR beta chains.

The germline CDR1 and CDR2 sequences are MNHEY and SVGAGI. The CDR3 has 13 amino acids. Between the trimmed V and J ends, which lost 4 bases and 0 bases, there was a span of 4 bases. The sample taken for sequencing was PBMCs. The V call is TRBV6-5, the J call TRBJ1-3; the D is unclear. The sequence was collected from a woman aged 18-35 years in good health and CMV-seronegative. The CDR3 loop reads CASSLSSGNTIYF. CDR3 DNA sequence: TGTGCCAGCAGTTTGTCCTCTGGAAACACCATATATTTT.